In this sample, the clone carrying this TCR beta chain turned up a few times. What it binds is unknown. The data belong to a study of T cells after yellow fever vaccination. By 5'RACE template switching, TCR cDNA was produced, with a universal primer site and UMIs added in the process. One entry per CDR3 protein results from TCRdb running MiXCR on the 5' RACE reads. The sample includes approximately 510,000 distinct CDR3 sequences, about a fifth of them seen just once. The CDR3 runs to 13 residues. V shed 3 bases, J shed 6 bases, and the junction held 3 bases outside the gene matches. The V gene's germline CDR1 is DFQATT and CDR2 SNEGSKA (reference sequence). Study-wide results and limits: Most primary-vaccination clones reappeared after the booster (approximately 97% CD4, 88% CD8). The CD4 compartment and the CD8 compartment contained a small share of clonotypes in common.

The material sequenced was PBMCs, taken 21 days after the first yellow fever vaccination. The chain joins TRBV20-1 to TRBJ2-1; 9 bases fit TRBD2. The receptor comes from a man aged 18 to 29 who received the YFV17D yellow fever vaccine. In DNA, the CDR3 is TGCAGTGCTAGGGGCGGGGGGGCCAATGAGCAGTTCTTC. Its protein product is CSARGGGANEQFF.